Following are 18 T cell receptor beta chains from one sample sequenced in a study of blood T cell repertoires in COVID-19. TCRdb keeps only in-frame clones here, not all; method: immunoSEQ multiplex PCR. Here the sample spans 150,000 or so clones, around 81% being singletons. The sequencing sample was made of peripheral blood. Receptor source: a woman aged 60-75 years with acute or convalescent COVID-19.

This clone occurred once. The junction and the germline gene differ at one end; a read error may be behind it. The gene calls are TRBV3-1 (or the pseudogene TRBV3-2) and TRBJ1-1, with D perhaps TRBD1 (5 bases). The CDR3 runs to 16 residues. The germline V gene has CDR1 LGHDT and CDR2 YNNKEL (reference sequence). CDR3 amino acids: CASSQGPGGVKTEAFF. The CDR3 nucleotides are TGTGCCAGCAGCCAAGGCCCCGGGGGGGTGAAGACTGAAGCTTTCTTT.

The chain is built from TRBV6-2 or TRBV6-3 and TRBJ1-5, with 7 bases that match TRBD1. J was trimmed by 4 bases and V by 0 bases; bases with no gene match: 15. CDR3 length equals 19 residues. CDR1 is MNHEY and CDR2 is SVGEGT in the germline V gene. In nucleotides, the CDR3 is TGTGCCAGCAGTTACTCCAAGGTACAGGGGCCCTTTTGGAATCAGCCCCAGCATTTT. Amino acid sequence: CASSYSKVQGPFWNQPQHF.

The J gene is TRBJ2-1, the V gene TRBV5-1, with TRBD1 as a possible D gene (6 bases). This CDR3 comprises 15 residues. The V end lost 5 bases, the J end lost 0 bases, and 12 bases lay between the germline ends. Germline assignment: CDR1 SGHRS and CDR2 YFSETQ. Here the CDR3 DNA reads TGCGCCAGCAGACCTCAGGGGAGCTCCTACAATGAGCAGTTCTTC. It encodes CASRPQGSSYNEQFF.

The chain recombines TRBV19 with TRBJ2-1, with 7 bases matching TRBD2. This CDR3 spans 14 amino acids. V lost 1 base, J lost 9 bases, and 6 bases stayed unmatched. Germline-derived CDR1 and CDR2 are LNHDA and SQIVND (reference sequence). The CDR3 region has the DNA TGTGCCAGTAGTATAGGAGGCGGGAGAGGTGAGCAGTTCTTC. Translated, it gives CASSIGGGRGEQFF.

This chain connects TRBV13 to TRBJ2-1; 7 nucleotides align to TRBD2. J gave up 6 bases and V 5 bases, and 10 bases lay outside the gene matches. The CDR3 loop spans 15 amino acids. Germline V gives CDR1 PRHDT, CDR2 FYEKMQ (reference sequence). The chain's CDR3 is CASSKPAGTGNEQFF. The CDR3 DNA follows: TGTGCCAGCAGCAAGCCAGCGGGAACAGGCAATGAGCAGTTCTTC.

DNA for the CDR3: TGTGCCAGCAGTACAGGGAGCTACGAGCAGTACTTC. Protein: CASSTGSYEQYF. The rearrangement links TRBV27 to TRBJ2-7; D perhaps matches TRBD1 (6 bases). The germline V and J ends were trimmed by 5 bases and 3 bases, with 8 bases remaining between them. The CDR3 spans 12 residues. CDR1 MNHEY and CDR2 SMNVEV come from the germline V gene (reference sequence).

The CDR3 is CASSLFEAEAFF. CDR3 nucleotides: TGTGCCAGCAGTTTATTTGAGGCTGAAGCTTTCTTT. The chain carries TRBV28 and TRBJ1-1; D is uncertain. Germline CDR1 reads MDHEN; CDR2 reads SYDVKM. This CDR3 has 12 residues. The germline V and J ends were trimmed by 1 base and 6 bases, with 6 bases remaining between them.

V gene TRBV27 combines with J gene TRBJ1-4; weak D call: TRBD1 (6 bases). V was clipped by 6 bases and J by 1 base, with 15 bases between them. The germline V gene encodes CDR1 MNHEY and CDR2 SMNVEV (reference sequence). The CDR3 is made up of 16 amino acids. Here the CDR3 DNA reads TGTGCCAGCAGCGGTACAGGGACATTAACTAATGAAAAACTGTTTTTT. Protein: CASSGTGTLTNEKLFF.

The chain links TRBV4-3 to TRBJ2-5; possibly TRBD1 for D (6 bases). The ends were cut back, 4 bases at V and 2 bases at J, with 8 bases in the middle. From germline, CDR1 is LGHNA and CDR2 YSLEER. The CDR3 loop spans 13 amino acids. The CDR3 region is CASSRTVQETQYF. CDR3 in DNA: TGCGCCAGCAGCCGGACAGTTCAAGAGACCCAGTACTTC.

The chain joins TRBV28 to TRBJ2-3; TRBD1 matches 7 bases. Germline values: CDR1 MDHEN, CDR2 SYDVKM. This CDR3 is built from 13 residues. V lost 6 bases and J lost 4; bases outside the gene matches: 4. The CDR3 DNA is TGTGCCAGCAGGACAGGGATGGCAGATACGCAGTATTTT. Its protein product is CASRTGMADTQYF.

V gene TRBV4-1 combines with J gene TRBJ1-1; D unclear. The CDR3 extends over 16 amino acids. Trimming took 1 base from V and 3 from J, leaving 15 bases between them. Germline lookup yields CDR1 MGHRA and CDR2 YSYEKL. The CDR3 DNA reads as TGCGCCAGCAGCCAAGCGCCCGTTTCGGTGGACACTGAAGCTTTCTTT. Protein product: CASSQAPVSVDTEAFF.

V and J are TRBV3-1 (or the pseudogene TRBV3-2) and TRBJ1-4; TRBD1 agrees at 7 bases. This CDR3 has 16 amino acids. Germline V gene sequence: CDR1 LGHDT, CDR2 YNNKEL (reference sequence). Trimming removed 3 bases from V and 6 bases from J; junction bases left unmatched: 10. The CDR3 protein is CASSQGLGQLDEKLFF. The CDR3, as DNA: TGTGCCAGCAGCCAGGGCTTGGGACAGCTTGATGAAAAACTGTTTTTT.

This chain links TRBV2 with TRBJ2-1, with 10 bases matching TRBD2. The CDR3 has 15 amino acids. V was clipped by 6 bases and J by 5 bases; unmatched bases: 7. Germline CDR1 reads SNHLY; CDR2 reads FYNNEI. The DNA for the CDR3 is TGTGCCAGCAGGGCTGAACTAGCGGGAAACAATGAGCAGTTCTTC. Its protein is CASRAELAGNNEQFF.

The chain joins TRBV9 to TRBJ2-5; 12 bases map to TRBD1. This CDR3 comprises 14 residues. Trimming cost V 10 bases and J 3 bases; bases outside gene matches: 7. Germline lookup yields CDR1 SGDLS and CDR2 YYNGEE. CDR3 nucleotides: TGTGCCGGGGGACAGGGGGCACTGAAAGAGACCCAGTACTTC. It translates to CAGGQGALKETQYF. Variable domain in full (rest from reference TRBV9 and TRBJ2-5): DSGVTQTPKHLITATGQRVTLRCSPRSGDLSVYWYQQSLDQGLQFLIQYYNGEERAKGNILERFSAQQFPDLHSELNLSSLELGDSALYFCAGGQGALKETQYFGPGTRLLVL.

The chain carries TRBV4-1 and TRBJ2-2; TRBD2 aligns across 8 bases. The CDR3 has 17 amino acids. The V gene end was trimmed by 2 bases and the J gene end by 0 bases; junction bases not matched to a gene: 5. Germline assignment: CDR1 MGHRA and CDR2 YSYEKL. The CDR3 sequence: CASSQSTSGTNTGELFF. In DNA, the CDR3 is TGCGCCAGCAGCCAAAGTACTAGCGGAACGAACACCGGGGAGCTGTTTTTT.

The V and J genes are TRBV19 and TRBJ2-1, with 7 bases identical to TRBD1. The CDR3 covers 15 residues. The germline V gene encodes CDR1 LNHDA and CDR2 SQIVND (reference sequence). Germline trimming cut 6 bases from V and 7 bases from J; bases unmatched to any gene: 12. The CDR3 region is CASRGWQGEANEQFF. The DNA of the CDR3 is TGTGCCAGTAGGGGATGGCAGGGGGAAGCGAATGAGCAGTTCTTC.

The rearrangement uses TRBV4-3 and TRBJ1-4, with 8 bases that match TRBD1. This CDR3 region has 15 residues. V was clipped by 0 bases and J by 8 bases; unmatched bases: 5. Per the germline V gene, CDR1 is LGHNA and CDR2 is YSLEER. The DNA of the CDR3 is TGCGCCAGCAGCCAAGATATCACAGGGGGAGAAAAACTGTTTTTT. This gives the protein CASSQDITGGEKLFF.

The chain joins TRBV28 to TRBJ1-2, with D uncertain. This CDR3 is built from 12 residues. Germline CDR1 is MDHEN and CDR2 is SYDVKM. Between the trimmed V and J ends, which lost 2 bases and 4 bases, there was a span of 5 bases. CDR3 in DNA: TGTGCCAGCAGTTTACCGGGCTATGGCTACACCTTC. Its translation: CASSLPGYGYTF.